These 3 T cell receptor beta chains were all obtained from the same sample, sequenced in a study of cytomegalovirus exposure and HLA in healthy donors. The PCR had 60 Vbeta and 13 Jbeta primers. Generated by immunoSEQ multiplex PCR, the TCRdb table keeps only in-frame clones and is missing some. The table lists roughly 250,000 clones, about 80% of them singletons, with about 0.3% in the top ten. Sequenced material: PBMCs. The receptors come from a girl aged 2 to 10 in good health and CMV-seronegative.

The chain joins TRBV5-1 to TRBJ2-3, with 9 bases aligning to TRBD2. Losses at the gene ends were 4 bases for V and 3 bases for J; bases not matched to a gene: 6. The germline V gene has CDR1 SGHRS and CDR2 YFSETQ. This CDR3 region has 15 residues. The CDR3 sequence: CASSGRAGGTDTQYF. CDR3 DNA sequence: TGCGCCAGCAGCGGCAGAGCGGGAGGTACAGATACGCAGTATTTT.

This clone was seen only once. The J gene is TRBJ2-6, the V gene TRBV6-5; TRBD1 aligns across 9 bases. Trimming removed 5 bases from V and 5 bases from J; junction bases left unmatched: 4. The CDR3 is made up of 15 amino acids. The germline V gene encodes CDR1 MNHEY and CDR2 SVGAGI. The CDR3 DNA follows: TGTGCCAGCAGTAAGACAGGGGGTTGGGCCAACGTCCTGACTTTC. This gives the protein CASSKTGGWANVLTF.

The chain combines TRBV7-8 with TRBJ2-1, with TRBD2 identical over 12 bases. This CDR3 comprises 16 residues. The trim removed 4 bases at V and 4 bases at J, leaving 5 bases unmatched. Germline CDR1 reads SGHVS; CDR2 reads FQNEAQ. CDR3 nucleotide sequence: TGTGCCAGCAGCTCAACTAGCGGGGGGCTATACAATGAGCAGTTCTTC. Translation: CASSSTSGGLYNEQFF.